The source of this T cell receptor beta chain is a study of monozygotic twins with inflammatory bowel disease. TCRdb reprocessed the 5' RACE reads and keeps a single row for each CDR3 protein, giving no DNA. This sample carries approximately 400,000 distinct CDR3 sequences, with approximately 2.8% going to the ten biggest clones. Germline values: CDR1 SGHDN, CDR2 FVKESK. This CDR3 comprises 12 residues. The clonotype originates from a human donor with ulcerative colitis or Crohn's disease, or a healthy co-twin of an affected twin (not recorded which). Specimen: blood. The V call is TRBV14, the J call TRBJ2-5. The CDR3 sequence: CASSQVGETQYF.